The T cell receptor (beta chain) described here comes from a study of blood T cell repertoires in COVID-19. Study context: Both acute and convalescent COVID-19 samples were obtained from the United States, Italy and Spain. T cells, B-cell-depleted T cells, or PBMCs provided the cDNA or gDNA that served as material.

V lost 5 bases, J lost 7 bases, and 14 bases stayed unmatched. CDR3 size: 16 residues. The germline gives CDR1 SGHKS, CDR2 YYEKEE (reference sequence). Using immunoSEQ multiplex PCR, the repertoire was profiled, and TCRdb retains in-frame clones only, with some absent. The sample records some 110,000 clones, roughly 81% being singletons. This clonotype was sampled from a man aged 40-49 years with acute or convalescent COVID-19. Material for sequencing was peripheral blood. V is TRBV5-5 and J is TRBJ2-2, with TRBD2 identical over 7 bases. CDR3 loop: CASSLISGTYGGELFF. In DNA form, the CDR3 reads TGTGCCAGCAGTCTTATCAGCGGGACCTACGGCGGGGAGCTGTTTTTT.